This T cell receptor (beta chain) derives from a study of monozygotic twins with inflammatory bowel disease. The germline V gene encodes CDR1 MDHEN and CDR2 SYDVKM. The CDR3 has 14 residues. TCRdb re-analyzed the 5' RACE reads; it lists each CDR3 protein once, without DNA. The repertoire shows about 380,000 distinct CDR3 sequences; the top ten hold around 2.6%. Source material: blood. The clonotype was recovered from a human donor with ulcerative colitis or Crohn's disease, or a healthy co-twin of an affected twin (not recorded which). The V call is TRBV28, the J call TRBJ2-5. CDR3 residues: CASSSETVPWTQYF.